The clone carrying this TCR beta chain was observed a few times. The antigen remains unidentified. CDR3 length: 15 residues. Germline V gene sequence: CDR1 MNHEY, CDR2 SVGAGI. After removal of 1 base from V and 6 bases from J, the junction contained 5 bases not matched to a gene. cDNA molecules carried unique molecular identifiers, and template switching added a universal primer site. One entry per CDR3 protein, called by TCRdb with MiXCR from the 5' RACE reads. This sample has about 490,000 distinct CDR3 sequences, with approximately 16% found just once. These data belong to a study of identical twins. Whole-study results and caveats: Fewer insertions were carried by abundant cord blood beta clonotypes, but none was seen in memory repertoires.

Another study also made use of these data, one on yellow fever vaccine responses in identical twins.

V is TRBV6-5 and J is TRBJ2-3; TRBD1 agrees at 9 bases. Sequenced material: CD4+ T cells sorted from blood. This sequence originates from a woman aged 18-30 years in good health. The CDR3 spells CASSYLGQGSDTQYF. DNA for the CDR3: TGTGCCAGCAGTTACTTGGGACAGGGATCGGATACGCAGTATTTT.